This is a list of T cell receptor beta chains from one sample in a study of T cells in Graves' hyperthyroidism and ophthalmopathy. TCRdb passed the multiplex PCR reads through MiXCR, listing each CDR3 protein once. The sample has about 640,000 distinct CDR3 sequences, about 14% seen once. The sequenced material came from blood. These receptors came from a woman in her 50s with Graves' ophthalmopathy. Both conserved end residues are part of each CDR3. A D gene is named only where the DNA matches it firmly. Size is omitted from some rows. Given values are once, few, many or a class for expanded clones.

many | TRBJ1-4 | TRBD1 | TRBV30 | 14 | TGTGCCTGGAGAAGAGGACAGGGTAATGAAAAACTGTTTTTT | CAWRRGQGNEKLFF
few | TRBJ2-2 | TRBD2 | TRBV19 | 16 | TGTGCCAGTAGTATAGGGACTAGCCGTAACACCGGGGAGCTGTTTTTT | CASSIGTSRNTGELFF
many | TRBJ2-7 | . | TRBV27 | 14 | TGTGCCAGCACCGCAGGGGGGAGCTCCTACGAGCAGTACTTC | CASTAGGSSYEQYF
many | TRBJ1-1 | . | TRBV12-3/TRBV12-4 | 13 | TGTGCCAGCATTAAAAGGGTAAGCACTGAAGCTTTCTTT | CASIKRVSTEAFF
few | TRBJ2-5 | . | TRBV10-3 | 12 | TGTGCCACGACCGACAGTCAAGAGACCCAGTACTTC | CATTDSQETQYF
. | TRBJ2-7 | TRBD1 | TRBV27 | 16 | TGTGCCAGCAGTTTATCCCGGACAGGGGGCTCCTACGAGCAGTACTTC | CASSLSRTGGSYEQYF
. | TRBJ2-1 | TRBD2 | TRBV9 | 16 | TGTGCCAGCAGCGTAGTGCCTAGCGGCGGATACAATGAGCAGTTCTTC | CASSVVPSGGYNEQFF
few | TRBJ2-7 | TRBD2 | TRBV6-1 | 12 | TGTGCCACTAGACTAGCGGTGAGCGAGCAGTACTTC | CATRLAVSEQYF
few | TRBJ1-2 | TRBD1 | TRBV7-9 | 16 | TGTGCCAGCAGCTTAGAAGGGTCGAGGACAGGGTGTGGCTACACCTTC | CASSLEGSRTGCGYTF
. | TRBJ2-2 | . | TRBV24-1 | 18 | TGTGCCACCAGTGACTTATTCGTTGCTGGCTGGAACACCGGGGAGCTGTTTTTT | CATSDLFVAGWNTGELFF
many | TRBJ2-7 | . | TRBV28 | 14 | TGTGCCAGCAGTGCCACTAGCCAACATTTCGTGCAGTACTTC | CASSATSQHFVQYF
many | TRBJ2-1 | . | TRBV4-3 | 12 | TGCGCCAGCAGCCAAGGATCACTCGAGCAGTTCTTC | CASSQGSLEQFF
. | TRBJ2-1 | . | TRBV2 | 10 | TGTGCCAGCACGCGCGATGAGCAGTTCTTC | CASTRDEQFF
many | TRBJ2-5 | TRBD2 | TRBV6-1 | 15 | TGTGCCAGCAGTGAGGGTAGCGGGAGAGGAGAGACCCAGTACTTC | CASSEGSGRGETQYF
. | TRBJ1-1 | TRBD1 | TRBV4-1 | 15 | TGCGCCAGCAGCCAACCCTGGACAGGGGGTACTGAAGCTTTCTTT | CASSQPWTGGTEAFF
many | TRBJ2-7 | . | TRBV28 | 12 | TGTGCCAGCAGTTTAGAATTGGCGGAGCAGTACTTC | CASSLELAEQYF
many | TRBJ2-5 | . | TRBV15 | 14 | TGTGCCACCAGCAGAGATCTAGCATTAGAGACCCAGTACTTC | CATSRDLALETQYF
many | TRBJ1-2 | . | TRBV30 | 14 | TGTGCCTGGAAGCGTGGGGAAGACGACTATGGCTACACCTTC | CAWKRGEDDYGYTF
many | TRBJ2-7 | TRBD2 | TRBV9 | 14 | TGTGCCAGCAGTTGGGCGGGAGGGCCAGACGAGCAGTACTTC | CASSWAGGPDEQYF
many | TRBJ2-7 | . | TRBV7-8 | 15 | TGTGCCAGCAGCTCAGGGACCCTAGCTGCCTACGAGCAGTACTTC | CASSSGTLAAYEQYF
. | TRBJ2-3 | TRBD1 | TRBV3-1 | 13 | TGTGCCAGCAGCCGGGACAGATCAGATACGCAGTATTTT | CASSRDRSDTQYF
many | TRBJ2-7 | TRBD1 | TRBV28 | 17 | TGTGCCAGCAGTTTGGGACAGGGTTGGGAGATGGTCTACGAGCAGTACTTC | CASSLGQGWEMVYEQYF
. | TRBJ2-5 | . | TRBV5-1 | 15 | TGCGCCAGCAGCTTGGGGACCCAAATGGGGGAGACCCAGTACTTC | CASSLGTQMGETQYF
once | TRBJ2-3 | TRBD2 | TRBV30 | 13 | TGTGCCTGGGAGCGGGAGGCCACAGATACGCAGTATTTT | CAWEREATDTQYF
many | TRBJ2-4 | TRBD2 | TRBV11-2 | 23 | TGTGCCAGCAGCCCGGGGGCGGACCCGGGACTAGCGGGAGGTCAGTTGGGCAAAAACATTCAGTACTTC | CASSPGADPGLAGGQLGKNIQYF
few | TRBJ2-3 | . | TRBV4-3 | 15 | TGCGCCAGCAGCCAAGCGGCCAGGGGTGGGGATACGCAGTATTTT | CASSQAARGGDTQYF
once | TRBJ1-4 | . | TRBV4-1 | 18 | TGCGCCAGCAGCCAAGATCCCGGACAAGCCGCAACTAATGAAAAACTGCTTTTT | CASSQDPGQAATNEKLLF
many | TRBJ2-3 | TRBD1 | TRBV3-1 | 18 | TGTGCCAGCAGCCGAATTGGTATCCCACAGGGGAGCACAGATACGCAGTATTTT | CASSRIGIPQGSTDTQYF
many | TRBJ2-1 | . | TRBV27 | 14 | TGTGCCAGCAGCCTTAGGAGGGTGCGCAATGAGCAGTTCTTC | CASSLRRVRNEQFF
many | TRBJ2-5 | . | TRBV2 | 14 | TGTGCCAGCTCCCCCCCAAACTACCAAGAGACCCAGTACTTC | CASSPPNYQETQYF
many | TRBJ2-1 | TRBD1 | TRBV6-1 | 15 | TGTGCCAGCAGTGATATTCGGGACAGAAGGAATGAGCAGTTCTTC | CASSDIRDRRNEQFF
few | TRBJ2-1 | TRBD2 | TRBV10-3 | 16 | TGTGCCACCCTATTCGCGGGGGGCTATGGCTACAATGAGCAGTTCTTC | CATLFAGGYGYNEQFF
many | TRBJ2-1 | . | TRBV28 | 17 | TGTGCCAGCAGCCTACCGGGTTCTAAGGTCTCCTACAATGAGCAGTTCTTC | CASSLPGSKVSYNEQFF
. | TRBJ1-2 | . | TRBV9 | 18 | TGTGCCAGCAGCCATACCGCCGAAAGAGGCAGAGGGGCCTATGGCTACACCTTC | CASSHTAERGRGAYGYTF
. | TRBJ1-6 | . | TRBV27 | 14 | TGTGCCAGCAGTAAAAGCTCCTATAATTCACCCCTCCACTTT | CASSKSSYNSPLHF
many | TRBJ2-2 | TRBD2 | TRBV20-1 | 14 | TGCAGTGCTAGAAACAGCGGGAGTACCGGGGAGCTGTTTTTT | CSARNSGSTGELFF
many | TRBJ2-3 | TRBD2 | TRBV12-3/TRBV12-4 | 17 | TGTGCCAGCAGTTTAGGGACTAGCGGCCCTGGCACAGATACGCAGTATTTT | CASSLGTSGPGTDTQYF
few | TRBJ2-2 | TRBD1 | TRBV25-1 | 17 | TGTGCCAGCAGTAAAAGGACAGGGCCGGGGAGGACCGGGGAGCTGTTTTTT | CASSKRTGPGRTGELFF
many | TRBJ1-4 | TRBD1 | TRBV7-2 | 14 | TGTGCCAGCAGCTTAGACAGGGGGGCTGAAAAACTGTTTTTT | CASSLDRGAEKLFF
. | TRBJ2-1 | . | TRBV4-3 | 15 | TGCGCCAGCAGCAACCGGGACATTCTAGACAATGAGCAGTTCTTC | CASSNRDILDNEQFF
many | TRBJ2-1 | TRBD1 | TRBV28 | 15 | TGTGCCAGCAGTTTGGGTGACAGGGAGTACAATGAGCAGTTCTTC | CASSLGDREYNEQFF
many | TRBJ2-7 | . | TRBV13 | 14 | TGTGCCAGCAGCTTACGTAGCTTTGCCTACGAGCAGTACTTC | CASSLRSFAYEQYF